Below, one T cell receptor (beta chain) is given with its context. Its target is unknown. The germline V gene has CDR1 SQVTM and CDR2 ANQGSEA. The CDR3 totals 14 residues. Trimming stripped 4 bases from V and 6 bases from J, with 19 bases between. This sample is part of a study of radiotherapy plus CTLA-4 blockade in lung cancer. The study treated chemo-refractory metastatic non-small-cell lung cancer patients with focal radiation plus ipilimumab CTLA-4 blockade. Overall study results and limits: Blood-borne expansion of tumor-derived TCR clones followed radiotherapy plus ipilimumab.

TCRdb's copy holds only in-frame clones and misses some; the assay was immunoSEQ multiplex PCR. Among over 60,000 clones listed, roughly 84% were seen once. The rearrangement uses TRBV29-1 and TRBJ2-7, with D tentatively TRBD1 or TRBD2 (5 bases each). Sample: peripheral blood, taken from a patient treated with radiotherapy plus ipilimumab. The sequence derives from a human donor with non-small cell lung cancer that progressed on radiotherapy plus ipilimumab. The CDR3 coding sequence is TGCAGCGTTGGGGGCACAAGGAGACGGGGCGAGCAGTACTTC. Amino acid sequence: CSVGGTRRRGEQYF.